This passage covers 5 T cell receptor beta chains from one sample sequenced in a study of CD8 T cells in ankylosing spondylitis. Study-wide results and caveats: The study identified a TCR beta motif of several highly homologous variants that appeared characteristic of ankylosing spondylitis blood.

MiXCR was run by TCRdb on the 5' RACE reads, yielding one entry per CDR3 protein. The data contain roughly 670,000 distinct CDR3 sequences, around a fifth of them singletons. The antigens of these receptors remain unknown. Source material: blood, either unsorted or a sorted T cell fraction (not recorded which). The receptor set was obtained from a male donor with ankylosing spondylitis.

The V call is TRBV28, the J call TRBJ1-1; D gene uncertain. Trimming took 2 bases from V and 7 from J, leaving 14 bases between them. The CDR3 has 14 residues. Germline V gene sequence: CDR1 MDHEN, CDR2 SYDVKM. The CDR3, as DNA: TGTGCCAGCAGTTTAGGACGGTTGATGGGTGAAGCTTTCTTT. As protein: CASSLGRLMGEAFF.

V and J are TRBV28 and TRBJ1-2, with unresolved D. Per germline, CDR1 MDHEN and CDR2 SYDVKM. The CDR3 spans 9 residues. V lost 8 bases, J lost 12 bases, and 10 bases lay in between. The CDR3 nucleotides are TGTGCCAGCGGAACCGGAGACACCTTC. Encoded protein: CASGTGDTF.

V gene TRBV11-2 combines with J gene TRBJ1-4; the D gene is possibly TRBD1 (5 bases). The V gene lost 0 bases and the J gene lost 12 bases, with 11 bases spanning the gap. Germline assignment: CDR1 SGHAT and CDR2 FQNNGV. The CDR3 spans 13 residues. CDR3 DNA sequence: TGTGCCAGCAGCTTAGAAGGGGCGGGGCAACTGTTTTTT. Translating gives CASSLEGAGQLFF.

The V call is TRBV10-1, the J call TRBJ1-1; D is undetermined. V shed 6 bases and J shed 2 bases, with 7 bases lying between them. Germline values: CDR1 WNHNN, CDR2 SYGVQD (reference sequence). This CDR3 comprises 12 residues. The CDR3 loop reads CASRQINTEAFF. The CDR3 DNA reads TGCGCCAGCAGGCAAATTAACACTGAAGCTTTCTTT.

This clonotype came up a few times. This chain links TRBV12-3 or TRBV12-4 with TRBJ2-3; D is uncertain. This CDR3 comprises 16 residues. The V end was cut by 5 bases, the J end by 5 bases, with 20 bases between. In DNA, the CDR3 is TGTGCCAGCAGTCCCACCTCACCCGAAGATAAAGATACGCAGTATTTT. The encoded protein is CASSPTSPEDKDTQYF.